The rows below give T cell receptor beta chains drawn from one sample of a study of blood T cell repertoires in COVID-19. Assay used: immunoSEQ multiplex PCR; TCRdb lists only in-frame clones, some missing. Seen here are around 200,000 clones, 87% observed once, and the top ten hold 10%. The sequenced sample consisted of PBMCs or T cells enriched from blood (not recorded which). These receptors were taken from a man between 18 and 29 years old with acute COVID-19. CDR3s include the opening cysteine and the closing phenylalanine or tryptophan. The D gene is left open where the match is weak. Size is stated for part of the rows, as once, few or many counts, or as a class when the clone is expanded.

v_call	j_call	d_call	clone_size	cdr3_nt	cdr3_aa
TRBV5-4	TRBJ2-4	NA	NA	TGTGCCAGCAGCCCACAGGGGACTCTAGCCAAAAACATTCAGTACTTC	CASSPQGTLAKNIQYF
TRBV5-8	TRBJ2-3	TRBD2	NA	TGTGCCAGCAGCCCCTCGCCCTTCGGGAGGGACACAGATACGCAGTATTTT	CASSPSPFGRDTDTQYF
TRBV3-1/TRBV3-2	TRBJ2-7	TRBD2	NA	TGTGCCAGCCGGGGGGTTTCCTACGAGCAGTACTTC	CASRGVSYEQYF
TRBV30	TRBJ1-5	NA	NA	TGTGCCTGGAGTGGAGGGGAGGGTCAGCCCCAGCATTTT	CAWSGGEGQPQHF
TRBV13	TRBJ2-7	NA	NA	TGTGCCAGCAGCTTAGGACAGGGCGTATACGAGCAGTACTTC	CASSLGQGVYEQYF
TRBV6-4	TRBJ2-3	TRBD2	NA	TGTGCCAGCTCACCGACTAGCGGGAGAGGAGCAGATACGCAGTATTTT	CASSPTSGRGADTQYF
TRBV30	TRBJ2-1	NA	NA	TGTGCCTGGAGAGAGCACAGGACGGAGCAGTTCTTC	CAWREHRTEQFF
TRBV3-1/TRBV3-2	TRBJ2-1	TRBD2	NA	TGTGCCAGCAGCCTTTTGACCGGGACTAGCGGCTACAATGAGCAGTTCTTC	CASSLLTGTSGYNEQFF
TRBV7-8	TRBJ2-1	TRBD1	NA	TGTGCCAGCAGCACTAACAATGACAGGGGACTCTGGAATGAGCAGTTCTTC	CASSTNNDRGLWNEQFF
TRBV11-3	TRBJ1-6	TRBD1	NA	TGTGCCAGCAGCGTGACAGGGAAACCCTCCTATAATTCACCCCTCCACTTT	CASSVTGKPSYNSPLHF
TRBV6-5	TRBJ2-1	NA	NA	TGTGCCAGCAACGACATTAGCTCCTACAATGAGCAGTTCTTC	CASNDISSYNEQFF
TRBV9	TRBJ2-1	TRBD2	NA	TGTGCCAGCAGCGGACGACTAGCGGGAGGGCCCAGCAATGAGCAGTTCTTC	CASSGRLAGGPSNEQFF
TRBV3-1/TRBV3-2	TRBJ1-4	NA	few	TGTGCCAGCAGCCAAGAAATTCTCCAAAAACTGTTTTTT	CASSQEILQKLFF
TRBV5-1	TRBJ1-2	TRBD1	NA	TGCGCCAGCAGCACACACTCAGGGACAGGGAACTATGGCTACACCTTC	CASSTHSGTGNYGYTF
TRBV6-6	TRBJ2-3	TRBD2	NA	TGTGCCAGCAAACTTGCGGGAGAACATCAGGATACGCAGTATTTT	CASKLAGEHQDTQYF
TRBV5-6	TRBJ2-7	NA	NA	TGTGCCAGCAGCTTGGAGGTCAGGGACGAGCAGTACTTC	CASSLEVRDEQYF
TRBV5-1	TRBJ2-7	NA	NA	TGCGCCAGCAGCTTGGCACCCGAGAACGAGCAGTACTTC	CASSLAPENEQYF
TRBV5-1	TRBJ2-2	NA	few	TGCGCCAGCAGCTTCCGGGAGCACACCGGGGAGCTGTTTTTT	CASSFREHTGELFF
TRBV24-1	TRBJ2-3	NA	NA	TGTGCCACCAGTGATTCGGGGAGCAGCACAGATACGCAGTATTTT	CATSDSGSSTDTQYF
TRBV7-9	TRBJ1-2	NA	NA	TGTGCCAGCAGCTTAGGGACTCTCCTCGGCTATGGCTACACCTTC	CASSLGTLLGYGYTF
TRBV6-5	TRBJ1-2	NA	NA	TGTGCCACAGACTGGGGGGAAGTTACCTATGGCTACACCTTC	CATDWGEVTYGYTF
TRBV7-9	TRBJ2-7	TRBD1	NA	TGTGCCAGCAGCCTAGGGACAGGGTCTTACGAGCAGTACTTC	CASSLGTGSYEQYF
TRBV5-1	TRBJ2-1	TRBD1	NA	TGCGCCAGCAGCTTGGAGGGGGACAGATACAATGAGCAGTTCTTC	CASSLEGDRYNEQFF
TRBV10-1	TRBJ1-5	NA	once	TGCGCCAGCAGTGAGGAACTATACCAGCCCCAGCATTTT	CASSEELYQPQHF
TRBV27	TRBJ2-7	TRBD2	few	TGTGCCAGCAGTTTACGGCTAGCGGGAGGGACCTACGAGCAGTACTTC	CASSLRLAGGTYEQYF
TRBV9	TRBJ2-5	TRBD2	NA	TGTGCCAGCAGCGACATAGCGGGCGGGGAGACCCAGTACTTC	CASSDIAGGETQYF
TRBV2	TRBJ1-1	NA	NA	TGTGCCAGCAGTGAAACCGGGGGGAACACTGAAGCTTTCTTT	CASSETGGNTEAFF
TRBV7-8	TRBJ1-4	TRBD1	few	TGTGCCAGCAGCACCGGGACAGGGGATGAAAAACTGTTTTTT	CASSTGTGDEKLFF
TRBV19	TRBJ1-5	NA	NA	TGTGCCAGTAGGATTACAGGAGCGGGGAGCAATCAGCCCCAGCATTTT	CASRITGAGSNQPQHF